These T cell receptor beta chains were read from a single sample in a study of post-analysis software for immune sequencing data. TCRdb ran MiXCR on the PCR reads and lists one entry per CDR3 protein. The sample yields fewer than 850,000 distinct CDR3 sequences, roughly 30% seen once. Specimen: blood. The receptors originated from a girl aged 5-17 years with multiple sclerosis. Each CDR3 is given with its conserved first and last residue. D genes are given only for firm matches. Clone size is shown for a subset of rows, as once, few, many or a class of expanded clone.

>TRBJ2-1|.|.|TRBV27
CASSPTGRKETQFF
TGTGCCAGCAGTCCCACAGGGAGAAAAGAGACCCAGTTCTTC
>TRBJ2-1|few|TRBD1|TRBV7-2
CASSLRSMQGVGWNEQFF
TGTGCCAGCAGCTTAAGGTCGATGCAGGGGGTTGGGTGGAATGAGCAGTTCTTC
>TRBJ2-1|.|.|TRBV4-1
CASSQKGRGGAYNEQFF
TGCGCCAGCAGCCAAAAAGGACGTGGGGGGGCATACAATGAGCAGTTCTTC
>TRBJ2-1|many|TRBD1|TRBV7-6
CASSLIRPPGQGNNEQFF
TGTGCCAGCAGCCTCATTCGGCCACCTGGACAGGGCAACAATGAGCAGTTCTTC
>TRBJ2-7|.|TRBD1|TRBV12-5
CASGLDTDRAGEQYF
TGTGCTAGTGGTTTGGACACCGACAGGGCAGGAGAGCAGTACTTC
>TRBJ1-5|few|.|TRBV20-1
CSARRGRSNQPQHF
TGCAGTGCTAGACGGGGGCGTAGCAATCAGCCCCAGCATTTT
>TRBJ1-1|few|.|TRBV5-1
CASSSTGIGLTEAFF
TGCGCCAGCAGCTCAACAGGGATAGGTCTGACTGAAGCTTTCTTT
>TRBJ1-5|.|.|TRBV15
CATSLRLGSNQPQHF
TGTGCCACCAGCTTACGACTTGGCAGCAATCAGCCCCAGCATTTT
>TRBJ2-3|few|TRBD1|TRBV28
CASSLDRAPGTDTQYF
TGTGCCAGCAGCCTCGACAGGGCCCCGGGCACAGATACGCAGTATTTT
>TRBJ2-1|.|.|TRBV20-1
CSGKDYNEQFF
TGCAGTGGGAAAGACTACAATGAGCAGTTCTTC
>TRBJ1-2|few|.|TRBV27
CASRPGGWRGYTF
TGTGCCAGCAGACCCGGAGGGTGGCGCGGCTACACCTTC
>TRBJ2-1|few|.|TRBV29-1
CSARLGVIGVEQFF
TGCAGCGCCCGACTGGGGGTTATCGGGGTTGAGCAGTTCTTC
>TRBJ2-5|few|TRBD2|TRBV20-1
CSDASISGDGGEQYF
TGCAGTGACGCGTCAATCTCGGGGGACGGGGGGGAGCAGTACTTC
>TRBJ2-4|few|TRBD1|TRBV20-1
CSAREQGAMGQNIQYF
TGCAGTGCTAGAGAACAGGGGGCCATGGGCCAAAACATTCAGTACTTC
>TRBJ1-2|.|TRBD1|TRBV4-1
CASSQDDRGLVYGYTF
TGCGCCAGCAGCCAGGACGACAGGGGGCTTGTCTATGGCTACACCTTC
>TRBJ1-2|.|TRBD1|TRBV4-1
CASSQATGVRYGYTF
TGCGCCAGCAGCCAGGCGACAGGGGTCAGGTATGGCTACACCTTC
>TRBJ1-6|few|.|TRBV4-1
CASSLRQSSYNSPLHF
TGCGCCAGCAGCCTTCGACAGAGCTCCTATAATTCACCCCTCCACTTT
>TRBJ2-3|.|.|TRBV28
CASGNRDPGTDTQYF
TGTGCCAGCGGAAACCGGGACCCAGGCACAGATACGCAGTATTTT
>TRBJ2-7|few|TRBD2|TRBV28
CASSSPSGSYEQYF
TGTGCCAGCAGTTCCCCTAGCGGATCCTACGAGCAGTACTTC
>TRBJ2-5|.|TRBD2|TRBV5-1
CASRGTSGQETQYF
TGCGCCAGCAGGGGGACTAGCGGGCAAGAGACCCAGTACTTC
>TRBJ2-1|.|.|TRBV20-1
CSATGGPDNEQFF
TGCAGTGCCACCGGAGGGCCGGACAATGAGCAGTTCTTC
>TRBJ1-1|.|.|TRBV25-1
CASGESPTPGTEAFF
TGTGCCAGCGGTGAAAGCCCGACTCCGGGCACTGAAGCTTTCTTT
>TRBJ2-3|few|.|TRBV7-9
CASSPALTLATDTQYF
TGTGCCAGCAGCCCAGCGCTGACGCTCGCCACAGATACGCAGTATTTT
>TRBJ1-2|few|.|TRBV7-9
CASSLGHAERGKRVGYTF
TGTGCCAGCAGCTTGGGACACGCGGAACGCGGGAAAAGGGTTGGCTACACCTTC